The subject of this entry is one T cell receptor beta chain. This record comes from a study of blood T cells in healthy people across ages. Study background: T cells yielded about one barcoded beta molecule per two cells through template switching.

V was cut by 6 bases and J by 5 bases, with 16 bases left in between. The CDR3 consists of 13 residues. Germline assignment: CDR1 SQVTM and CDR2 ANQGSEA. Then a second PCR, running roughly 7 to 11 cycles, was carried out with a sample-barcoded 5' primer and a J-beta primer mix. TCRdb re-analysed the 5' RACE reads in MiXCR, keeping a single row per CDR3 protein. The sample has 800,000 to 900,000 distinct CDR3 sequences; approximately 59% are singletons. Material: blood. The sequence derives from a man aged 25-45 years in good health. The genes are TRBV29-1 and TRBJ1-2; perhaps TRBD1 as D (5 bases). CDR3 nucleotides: TGCAGCGTGCCCGGGACTCAGTATTATGGCTACACCTTC. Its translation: CSVPGTQYYGYTF.